One sample yielded the 25 T cell receptor beta chains listed below, sequenced in a study of CD8+ T cells in alopecia areata listed by TCRdb under 2018. The library relied on the immunoSEQ multiplex PCR assay. For TCR sequencing, RNA was extracted from every sample and reverse transcribed into cDNA to serve as template. In its TCRdb copy, this immuneACCESS table keeps in-frame sequences only and misses some clones. Where compared with another copy, unresolved V genes explain less than half of these, and the others have no known cause. The table notes about 300,000 clones here, none of them singletons. The top ten hold roughly 1.2% of the sample. Pooled mouse cutaneous lymph node cells were stained for CD4, CD8alpha, NKG2D, NKG2ACE and other markers and were then sorted on a BD Influx. The sequenced material came from CD4+ T cells sorted from a lymph node. Source of these receptors: a C3H/HeJ mouse with alopecia areata. This line of mice carries MHC haplotype H2-k.

This clone occurred a few times. Genes and germline come from the mouse. The sequenced fragment ends 4 residues before the CDR3 boundary, so the rest is inferred from the germline J gene. The chain is built from TRBV1 and TRBJ2-4; 7 bases map to TRBD1. Germline V lookup: CDR1 NSQYPW, CDR2 LRSPGD (reference sequence). This CDR3 comprises 16 residues. After removal of 2 bases from V and 3 bases from J, the junction contained 8 bases not matched to a gene. The CDR3 sequence: CTCSANSGQTQNTLYF. CDR3 bases read: TGCACCTGCAGTGCAAACTCGGGACAGACACAAAAC.

A note on this clone: Gene labels here are mouse ones. The read ends 4 residues shy of where the CDR3 ends; the end is completed using the germline J gene. At the DNA level, this CDR3 is encoded by other sequences in the same sample as well. This chain links TRBV17 with TRBJ2-3; weak D call: TRBD1 (6 bases). CDR1 and CDR2 (germline): MNHDT, YYDKIL. The CDR3 covers 15 residues. V was clipped by 0 bases and J by 1 base, with 8 bases between them. The chain's CDR3 is CASSRDRGGAETLYF. The sequenced CDR3 bases are TGTGCTAGCAGTAGAGACAGGGGTGGTGCAGAA.

Regarding this clone: Genes and germline come from the mouse. The CDR3 goes on 4 residues after the read ends, and that part is filled in from the germline J gene. The chain recombines TRBV13-1 with TRBJ2-7; 10 nucleotides agree with TRBD2. V was pared by 0 bases and J by 1 base, with 1 base of the junction left unmatched. The CDR3 runs 15 residues. The germline V gene encodes CDR1 NSHNY and CDR2 SYGAGN. Partial CDR3 DNA: TGTGCCAGCAGTGATGGGGGACTGGGGTCCTAT. It translates to CASSDGGLGSY. The whole CDR3 is CASSDGGLGSYEQYF.

Comments on this clone: Genes and germline come from the mouse. The read ends 4 residues before the CDR3 terminus; that terminus is restored from the germline J gene. This sample also contains other DNA sequences that code for the same CDR3. This chain connects TRBV31 to TRBJ2-5; the D gene is possibly TRBD2 (6 bases). The CDR3 covers 14 residues. Trimming left V 3 bases short and J 0 bases short, with 10 bases between. Germline loops: CDR1 GKSSPN, CDR2 SITVG. The CDR3 bases that were read are TGTGCCTGGAGCCTGGGGATTAACCAAGAC. It encodes CAWSLGINQD. The whole CDR3 region reads CAWSLGINQDTQYF.

This clone was seen more than once but under ten times. Gene names denote mouse genes. The sequenced fragment ends 4 residues before the CDR3 boundary, so the rest is inferred from the germline J gene. The rearrangement uses TRBV19 and TRBJ2-2; 9 bases map to TRBD2. V lost 2 bases and J lost 4; bases outside the gene matches: 6. The CDR3 runs 16 residues. Germline V gene lookup returns CDR1 FNHDT and CDR2 SITEND (reference sequence). The CDR3: CASSIWGGRPTGQLYF. The sequenced part of the CDR3 DNA is TGTGCCAGCAGTATCTGGGGGGGGCGCCCCACCGGG.

Concerning this clone: Gene labels here are mouse ones. The CDR3 end is not reached by the read, which stops 4 residues before it; the germline J gene fills it in. This sequence joins TRBV5 and TRBJ2-3; TRBD1 matches 7 bases. Germline assignment: CDR1 LGHNA and CDR2 YNLKQL (reference sequence). V was pared by 2 bases and J by 0 bases, with 5 bases of the junction left unmatched. This CDR3 has 16 residues. The CDR3 DNA, read in part, is TGTGCCAGCAGCCAAATCTCACAGGGGAGTGCAGAA. Encoded protein: CASSQISQGSAE. The CDR3 as a whole reads CASSQISQGSAETLYF.

Worth noting for this clone: The gene symbols are mouse symbols. With the read ending 4 residues before the CDR3 end, the germline J gene is used to fill in that end. The chain uses TRBV5 and TRBJ2-5, with 7 bases identical to TRBD2. Germline V lookup: CDR1 LGHNA, CDR2 YNLKQL (reference sequence). CDR3 size: 17 residues. V lost 0 bases, J lost 0 bases, and 6 bases stayed unmatched. The CDR3 loop is CASSQDALGVNQDTQYF. CDR3 bases read: TGTGCCAGCAGCCAAGATGCGCTGGGGGTTAACCAAGAC.

Only a few counts were recorded for this clone. The genes are named according to mouse. The CDR3 end falls 4 residues outside the read, so it is completed with the germline J gene. The chain is built from TRBV5 and TRBJ2-3, with 10 bases identical to TRBD2. Looked up from germline, CDR1 is LGHNA and CDR2 is YNLKQL (reference sequence). After removal of 1 base from V and 1 base from J, the junction contained 2 bases not matched to a gene. The CDR3 spans 16 residues. The CDR3 loop reads CASSQGTGGRAETLYF. The part of the CDR3 DNA that was read is TGTGCCAGCAGCCAAGGGACTGGGGGACGTGCAGAA.

In the case of this clone: Gene names are mouse gene names. The DNA ends 4 residues before the CDR3 does, and the rest of the CDR3 is filled in from the germline J gene. V is TRBV13-1 and J is TRBJ2-1; the D gene is possibly TRBD1 (6 bases). Germline V gene data show CDR1 as NSHNY and CDR2 as SYGAGN. The CDR3 spans 14 residues. The V gene lost 3 bases and the J gene lost 1 base, with 8 bases spanning the gap. The sequenced part of the CDR3 DNA is TGTGCCAGCAGTGCCGACAGGAACTATGCT. Translation gives CASSADRNYA. In full, the CDR3 reads CASSADRNYAEQFF.

This clone has ten or more counts. All gene names here are mouse names. The read stops 4 residues short of the end of the CDR3; the missing end is completed from the germline J gene. Distinct nucleotide sequences in the sample also encode this CDR3. The chain has TRBV2 and TRBJ2-1; TRBD2 is a possible D gene (7 bases). The CDR3 sequence is 16 residues long. CDR1 is LGHNA and CDR2 is YSYQKL in the germline V gene. V dropped 0 bases and J dropped 1 base, with 10 bases sitting between them. The CDR3 DNA, read in part, is TGTGCCAGCAGCCAAGAGGGGGGCGGAAACTATGCT. Protein product: CASSQEGGGNYA. The whole CDR3 sequence reads CASSQEGGGNYAEQFF.

With regard to this clone: Mouse names are used for the genes. Coverage ceases 4 residues before the CDR3 finishes, and the germline J gene fills in the end. The chain couples TRBV13-3 to TRBJ2-5; 10 bases line up with TRBD1. J was trimmed by 1 base and V by 4 bases; bases with no gene match: 3. In germline, CDR1 is NNHDY, CDR2 SYVADS. The CDR3 spans 15 residues. The CDR3 reads CASSFGQGDQDTQYF. CDR3 DNA (partial): TGTGCCAGCAGTTTTGGACAGGGGGACCAAGAC.

This clone was seen only a few times. Gene names follow the mouse nomenclature. The read ends 4 residues shy of where the CDR3 ends; the end is completed using the germline J gene. Other DNA variants within this sample encode the same CDR3. The chain employs TRBV14 and TRBJ2-7; 11 bases fit TRBD2. The CDR3 is made up of 14 amino acids. Trimming cost V 4 bases and J 3 bases; bases outside gene matches: 3. Germline CDR1 SGHDT, CDR2 FRDEAV. CDR3: CASSPDWGGYEQYF. The sequenced CDR3 bases are TGTGCCAGCAGTCCCGACTGGGGGGGCTAT.

As concerns this clone: Mouse germline and gene names are used. The CDR3 goes on 4 residues after the read ends, and that part is filled in from the germline J gene. The V gene is TRBV5, the J gene TRBJ2-1; TRBD2 matches 9 bases. The CDR3 length is 17 residues. Germline V gene sequence: CDR1 LGHNA, CDR2 YNLKQL (reference sequence). Losses at the gene ends were 0 bases for V and 0 bases for J; bases not matched to a gene: 3. CDR3 sequence reads: CASSQDWGGNNYAEQFF. Incomplete CDR3 DNA: TGTGCCAGCAGCCAAGACTGGGGGGGTAATAACTATGCT.

This clone was observed a few times. Each gene name is a mouse one. Read sequence stops 4 residues before the CDR3 end, and the germline J gene provides the missing end. The J gene is TRBJ2-1, the V gene TRBV31, with 7 bases fitting TRBD2. This CDR3 is 15 amino acids long. With V trimmed by 1 base and J by 1 base, 4 bases remained unmatched. Germline CDR1 is GKSSPN and CDR2 is SITVG. CDR3 loop: CAWSPDWENYAEQFF. The covered CDR3 bases are TGTGCCTGGAGTCCCGACTGGGAAAACTATGCT.

This clone turned up a few times. Mouse gene names apply. CDR3 bases read: TGTGCCAGCAGAACCGGGACACAAAACACA. It translates to CASRTGTQNT. The CDR3 in full is CASRTGTQNTEVFF. The gene calls are TRBV19 and TRBJ1-1; D possibly corresponds to TRBD1 (6 bases). The CDR3 extends 4 residues past the end of the read, so its final part is completed from the germline J gene. The CDR3 extends over 14 amino acids. Trimming shortened V by 5 bases and J by 1 base, and 12 bases separated the two germline ends. CDR1 is FNHDT, CDR2 SITEND, per germline (reference sequence).

This clone has only a few counts. Gene names follow the mouse nomenclature. The read falls 4 residues short of the CDR3 end, and the missing part is taken from the germline J gene. J is TRBJ1-1 and V is TRBV19; a weak D match, TRBD1 (6 bases). This CDR3 has 13 amino acids. Germline V gives CDR1 FNHDT, CDR2 SITEND (reference sequence). The ends were cut back, 4 bases at V and 3 bases at J, with 10 bases in the middle. Partial CDR3 DNA: TGTGCCAGCAGTGGCAGGGGAGACACA. Its translation is CASSGRGDT. The entire CDR3 protein reads CASSGRGDTEVFF.

About this clone: Germline and genes: mouse. The read stops 4 residues short of the end of the CDR3; the missing end is completed from the germline J gene. J is TRBJ2-3 and V is TRBV1, with D perhaps TRBD1 (5 bases). The CDR3 runs to 15 residues. V was cut by 5 bases and J by 0 bases, with 12 bases left in between. Germline CDR1 and CDR2: NSQYPW and LRSPGD (reference sequence). The CDR3 sequence: CTCSRQGTSAETLYF. Incomplete CDR3 DNA: TGCACCTGCAGTAGGCAGGGAACTAGTGCAGAA.

This clone appeared a few times. Genes here carry mouse names. The read terminates 4 residues before the CDR3 end, so the remaining end is supplied by the germline J gene. The chain recombines TRBV13-2 with TRBJ2-5; the match to TRBD2 covers 7 bases. Germline loops: CDR1 NNHNN, CDR2 SYGAGS (reference sequence). The CDR3 runs 11 residues. The sequenced part of the CDR3 DNA is TGTGCCAGCTGGGGGGAAGAC. The encoded protein is CASWGED. The CDR3, in full, reads CASWGEDTQYF.

The table lists this clone with a few counts. The gene symbols are mouse symbols. The CDR3 end lies 4 residues beyond the end of the read and is filled in from the germline J gene. V and J are TRBV13-1 and TRBJ2-4, with TRBD2 as a possible D gene (6 bases). Looked up from germline, CDR1 is NSHNY and CDR2 is SYGAGN. The CDR3 consists of 14 residues. CDR3 DNA (partial): TGTGCCAGCAGTGATCCCTGGGGAGGGAAC. It codes for CASSDPWGGN. The CDR3, in full, reads CASSDPWGGNTLYF.

This clone turned up a few times. Gene and germline names: mouse. The read terminates 4 residues ahead of where the CDR3 ends, so the germline J gene completes it. The sample has other DNA sequences that encode this CDR3 too. The gene calls are TRBV13-2 and TRBJ2-5; TRBD2 agrees at 9 bases. The CDR3 totals 14 residues. With V trimmed by 3 bases and J by 3 bases, 2 bases remained unmatched. CDR1 NNHNN and CDR2 SYGAGS come from the germline V gene (reference sequence). The CDR3 loop reads CASGAWGGQDTQYF. CDR3 bases read: TGTGCCAGCGGTGCCTGGGGGGGACAAGAC.

This clone has a handful of counts. Gene and germline names: mouse. The DNA read from the CDR3 is TGCACCTGCAGTGCAGATGGGGAGAACACA. Protein: CTCSADGENT. The whole CDR3 sequence is CTCSADGENTEVFF. V and J are TRBV1 and TRBJ1-1; D unresolved. The read finishes 4 residues shy of the CDR3 end, and the germline J gene is used to complete it. Trimming cost V 0 bases and J 0 bases, with 5 bases left between them. The CDR3 contains 14 residues. Germline values: CDR1 NSQYPW, CDR2 LRSPGD (reference sequence).

This clone was counted a few times. Each gene name is a mouse one. The CDR3 reads CASSRQDQDTQYF. The sequenced CDR3 bases are TGTGCTAGCAGTCGACAGGACCAAGAC. The chain joins TRBV17 to TRBJ2-5, with D maybe TRBD1 (6 bases). The CDR3 extends 4 residues past the end of the read, so its final part is completed from the germline J gene. The germline V and J ends were trimmed by 5 bases and 1 base, with 7 bases remaining between them. CDR3 length equals 13 residues. CDR1 MNHDT and CDR2 YYDKIL come from the germline V gene.

This clone was seen a handful of times. All gene names here are mouse names. The CDR3 is cut off 4 residues early in the read; its end comes from the germline J gene. V usage is TRBV5 and J usage is TRBJ2-1, with TRBD1 identical over 8 bases. V lost 1 base and J lost 1; bases outside the gene matches: 0. This CDR3 region has 15 residues. The germline gives CDR1 LGHNA, CDR2 YNLKQL (reference sequence). Partial CDR3 DNA: TGTGCCAGCAGCCAAGGGGACAGGAACTATGCT. Residues: CASSQGDRNYA. The CDR3 reads in full as CASSQGDRNYAEQFF.

In regard to this clone: The listed genes are named as in mouse. The read comes to an end 4 residues before the CDR3 does, leaving the germline J gene to fill in the end. Other DNA sequences in the same sample also yield this CDR3. V gene TRBV13-1 combines with J gene TRBJ2-4, with D possibly matching TRBD1 (5 bases). This CDR3 region has 13 residues. CDR1 is NSHNY, CDR2 SYGAGN, per germline. The part of the CDR3 DNA that was read is TGTGCCAGCAGTCCGGGAGGGGAAAAC. Its protein product is CASSPGGEN. In full, the CDR3 is CASSPGGENTLYF.

In this sample, this clone turned up a few times. Gene names and germline refer to mouse. The CDR3 extends 4 residues past the end of the read, so its final part is completed from the germline J gene. The chain recombines TRBV13-3 with TRBJ2-1, with TRBD1 as a possible D gene (7 bases). Germline CDR1 reads NNHDY; CDR2 reads SYVADS. The V and J ends lost 5 bases and 0 bases respectively, with 12 bases between them. The CDR3 spans 15 residues. CDR3 loop: CASRRGDSNYAEQFF. The sequenced CDR3 bases are TGTGCCAGCAGGAGGGGGGACAGTAACTATGCT.